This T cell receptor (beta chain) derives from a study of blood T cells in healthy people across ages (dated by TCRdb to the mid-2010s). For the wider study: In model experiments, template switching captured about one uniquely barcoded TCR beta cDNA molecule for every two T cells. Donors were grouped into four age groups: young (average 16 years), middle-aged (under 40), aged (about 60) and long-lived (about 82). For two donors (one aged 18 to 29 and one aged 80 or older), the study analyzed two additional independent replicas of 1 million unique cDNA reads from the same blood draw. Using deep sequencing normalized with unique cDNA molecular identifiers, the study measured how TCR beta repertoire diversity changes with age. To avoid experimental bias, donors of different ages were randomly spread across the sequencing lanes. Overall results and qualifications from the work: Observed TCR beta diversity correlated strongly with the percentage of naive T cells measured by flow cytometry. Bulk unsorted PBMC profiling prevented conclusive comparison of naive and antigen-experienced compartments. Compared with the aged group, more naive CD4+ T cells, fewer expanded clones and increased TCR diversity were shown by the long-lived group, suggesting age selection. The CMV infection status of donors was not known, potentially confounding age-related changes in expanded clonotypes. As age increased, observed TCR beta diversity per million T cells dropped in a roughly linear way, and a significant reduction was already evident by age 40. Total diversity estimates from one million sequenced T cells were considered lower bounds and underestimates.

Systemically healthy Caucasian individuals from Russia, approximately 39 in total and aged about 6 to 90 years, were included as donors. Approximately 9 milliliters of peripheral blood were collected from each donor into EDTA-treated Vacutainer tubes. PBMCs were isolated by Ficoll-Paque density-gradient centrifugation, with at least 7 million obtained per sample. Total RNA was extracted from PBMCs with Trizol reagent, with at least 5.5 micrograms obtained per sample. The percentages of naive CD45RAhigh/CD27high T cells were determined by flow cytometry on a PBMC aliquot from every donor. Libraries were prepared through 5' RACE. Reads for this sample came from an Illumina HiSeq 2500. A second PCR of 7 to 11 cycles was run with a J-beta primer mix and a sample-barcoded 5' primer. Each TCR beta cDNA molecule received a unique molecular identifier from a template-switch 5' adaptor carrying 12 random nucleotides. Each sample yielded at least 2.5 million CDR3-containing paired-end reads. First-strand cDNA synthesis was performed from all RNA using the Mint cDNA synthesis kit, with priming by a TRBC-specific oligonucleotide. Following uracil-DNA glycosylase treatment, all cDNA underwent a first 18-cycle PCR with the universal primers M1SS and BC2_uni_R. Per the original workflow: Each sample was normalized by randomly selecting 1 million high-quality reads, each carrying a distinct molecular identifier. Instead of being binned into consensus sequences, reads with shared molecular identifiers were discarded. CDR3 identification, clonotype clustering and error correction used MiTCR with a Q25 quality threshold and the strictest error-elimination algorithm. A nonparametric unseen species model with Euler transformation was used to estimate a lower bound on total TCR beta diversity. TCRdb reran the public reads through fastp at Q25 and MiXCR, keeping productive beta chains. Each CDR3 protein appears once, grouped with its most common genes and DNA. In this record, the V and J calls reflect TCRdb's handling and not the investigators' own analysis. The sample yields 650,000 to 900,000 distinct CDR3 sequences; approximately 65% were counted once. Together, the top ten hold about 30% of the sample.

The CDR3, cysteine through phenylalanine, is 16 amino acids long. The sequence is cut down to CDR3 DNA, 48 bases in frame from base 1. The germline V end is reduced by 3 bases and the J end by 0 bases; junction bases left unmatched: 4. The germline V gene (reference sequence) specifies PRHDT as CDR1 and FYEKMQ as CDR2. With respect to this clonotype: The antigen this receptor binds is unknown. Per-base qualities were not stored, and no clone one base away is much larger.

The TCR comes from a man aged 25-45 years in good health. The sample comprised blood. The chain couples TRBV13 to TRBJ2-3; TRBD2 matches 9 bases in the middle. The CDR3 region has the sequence CASSFDSGSSTDTQYF. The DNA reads TGTGCCAGCAGCTTCGATAGCGGGAGTAGCACAGATACGCAGTATTTT.